Here is one T cell receptor (beta chain) with its context. Its target is not known. This record comes from a study of early T cells in non-severe SARS-CoV-2 infection. Deletions cut 7 bases from V and 2 bases from J, with 13 bases between. Germline V gene lookup returns CDR1 SQVTM and CDR2 ANQGSEA. The length of the CDR3 is 13 residues. General study findings and limits: VDJdb-based matching was biased toward anti-spike CD8 responses and missed private and CD4 specificities.

In TCRdb, the 5' RACE reads were re-called with MiXCR into one record per CDR3 protein. The data contain some 46,000 distinct CDR3 sequences, approximately 8.5% of them singletons. The origin of this receptor is an adult who was a healthcare worker with PCR-confirmed SARS-CoV-2 infection or an uninfected control (not recorded which). The chain has TRBV29-1 and TRBJ2-3, with D perhaps assigned TRBD1 or TRBD2 (5 bases each). The sequencing sample was made of whole blood. As DNA, the CDR3 is TGCAGCGAAGGGACGGCCAACACAGATACGCAGTATTTT. The encoded protein is CSEGTANTDTQYF.